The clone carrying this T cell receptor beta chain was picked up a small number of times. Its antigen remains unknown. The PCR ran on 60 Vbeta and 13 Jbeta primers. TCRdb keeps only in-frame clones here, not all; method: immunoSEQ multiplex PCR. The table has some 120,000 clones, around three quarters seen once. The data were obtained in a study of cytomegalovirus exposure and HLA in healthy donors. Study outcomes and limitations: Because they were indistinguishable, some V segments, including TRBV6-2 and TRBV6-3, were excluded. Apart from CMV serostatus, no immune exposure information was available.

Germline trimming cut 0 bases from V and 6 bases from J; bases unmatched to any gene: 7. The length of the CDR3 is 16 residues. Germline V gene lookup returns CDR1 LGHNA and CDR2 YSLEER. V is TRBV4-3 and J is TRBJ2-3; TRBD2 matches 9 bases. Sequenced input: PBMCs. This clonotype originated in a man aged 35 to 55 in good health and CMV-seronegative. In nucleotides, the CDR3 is TGCGCCAGCAGCCAAGATGTGTCTAGCGGGGTGGATACGCAGTATTTT. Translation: CASSQDVSSGVDTQYF.